The 20 T cell receptor beta chains reported below all come from one sample, sequenced in a study of long-term antiretroviral therapy in people with HIV. The run of the v3.0 immunoSEQ assay was at survey level. Measured with immunoSEQ multiplex PCR; TCRdb has only the in-frame clones, and not every one. This sample has fewer than 40,000 clones; about 80% occur once, and the top ten carry approximately 6.3%. Sequenced material: unsorted PBMCs, taken 3.4 years after starting antiretroviral therapy. The source of these receptors is a man aged 30-40 years with HIV.

The chain employs TRBV18 and TRBJ2-7; the D is unclear. The germline V gene encodes CDR1 KGHSH and CDR2 LQKENI. This CDR3 contains 13 residues. Trimming cost V 3 bases and J 4 bases, with 10 bases left between them. The CDR3: CASSPGLEYEQYF. The CDR3 coding sequence is TGTGCCAGCTCACCCGGCCTCGAGTACGAGCAGTACTTC.

This clone is a singleton in its sample. The chain carries TRBV7-2 and TRBJ1-2; TRBD1 agrees at 7 bases. The CDR3 covers 14 residues. From germline, CDR1 is SGHTA and CDR2 FQGNSA. V lost 4 bases to trimming and J lost 10 bases; unmatched junction nucleotides: 12. The CDR3 spells CASSSRPFQGVYTF. Written as DNA, the CDR3 is TGTGCCAGCAGCTCTAGGCCGTTCCAGGGGGTCTACACCTTC.

The V call is TRBV5-6, the J call TRBJ1-5; TRBD1 is a possible D gene (5 bases). The V end lost 3 bases, the J end lost 6 bases, and 7 bases lay between the germline ends. The V gene's germline CDR1 is SGHDT and CDR2 YYEEEE. The CDR3 length is 12 residues. This chain's CDR3 is CASSSGPQPQHF. CDR3 bases: TGTGCCAGCAGCTCGGGACCTCAGCCCCAGCATTTT. The full variable domain, its missing parts supplied by reference TRBV5-6 and TRBJ1-5, is DAGVTQSPTHLIKTRGQQVTLRCSPKSGHDTVSWYQQALGQGPQFIFQYYEEEERQRGNFPDRFSGHQFPNYSSELNVNALLLGDSALYLCASSSGPQPQHFGDGTRLSIL.

The chain carries TRBV10-3 and TRBJ1-4, with a weak D call TRBD1 (5 bases). V was clipped by 2 bases and J by 6 bases, with 7 bases between them. The CDR3 spans 13 residues. Germline V CDR1 and CDR2: ENHRY, SYGVKD. CDR3 nucleotide sequence: TGTGCCATCAGTGAGGTCAGGGATGAAAAACTGTTTTTT. It codes for CAISEVRDEKLFF.

The genes are TRBV6-5 and TRBJ1-1, with a weak D call TRBD1 (6 bases). The germline gives CDR1 MNHEY, CDR2 SVGAGI. Trimming shortened V by 6 bases and J by 6 bases, and 11 bases separated the two germline ends. CDR3 length: 12 amino acids. The CDR3 loop is CASRRTGSEAFF. CDR3 nucleotides: TGTGCCAGCAGGCGTACAGGGTCTGAAGCTTTCTTT.

In nucleotides, the CDR3 is TGTGCCAGCAGCCCGTTAAGGGGGGGGAATGGAAATGAGCAGTTCTTC. It yields the protein CASSPLRGGNGNEQFF. V and J are TRBV7-9 and TRBJ2-1; TRBD2 might be the D (7 bases). The CDR3 runs to 16 residues. V lost 5 bases and J 7 bases, leaving 21 bases between the germline ends. The germline V gene encodes CDR1 SEHNR and CDR2 FQNEAQ (reference sequence).

V gene TRBV18 combines with J gene TRBJ1-5; D call uncertain. CDR1 is KGHSH and CDR2 is LQKENI in the germline V gene. Trimming took 4 bases from V and 4 from J, leaving 14 bases between them. The CDR3 totals 15 residues. The CDR3 nucleotides are TGTGCCAGCTCACTAAGCGAGGGCGGAAATCAGCCCCAGCATTTT. Its translation: CASSLSEGGNQPQHF.

This clone has more than one count but fewer than ten. The chain employs TRBV11-2 and TRBJ2-7; D not certain. Germline V gives CDR1 SGHAT, CDR2 FQNNGV. There are 15 residues in the CDR3. Trimming took off 0 bases at V and 2 bases at J, with 11 bases between the two ends. The chain's CDR3 is CASSLDLTETYEQYF. The CDR3 DNA reads as TGTGCCAGCAGCTTAGATCTAACAGAAACCTACGAGCAGTACTTC. The full variable domain, with the rest looked up from reference TRBV11-2 and TRBJ2-7, is EAGVAQSPRYKIIEKRQSVAFWCNPISGHATLYWYQQILGQGPKLLIQFQNNGVVDDSQLPKDRFSAERLKGVDSTLKIQPAKLEDSAVYLCASSLDLTETYEQYFGPGTRLTVT.

The gene calls are TRBV11-2 and TRBJ2-7; D ambiguous. From germline, CDR1 is SGHAT and CDR2 FQNNGV. V dropped 0 bases and J dropped 7 bases, with 10 bases sitting between them. The CDR3 is made up of 13 amino acids. CDR3 residues: CASSLDPRGEQYF. As DNA, the CDR3 is TGTGCCAGCAGCTTAGACCCGAGAGGAGAGCAGTACTTC.

The sample holds a few counts of this clone. The rearrangement uses TRBV4-3 and TRBJ2-7; a possible D gene is TRBD2 (5 bases). The V gene lost 0 bases and the J gene lost 6 bases, with 12 bases spanning the gap. Per germline, CDR1 LGHNA and CDR2 YSLEER. CDR3 length equals 14 residues. The CDR3 nucleotides read TGCGCCAGCAGCCAAGATCGGTCGGGGAGCGAGCAGTACTTC. Its translation: CASSQDRSGSEQYF.

The chain employs TRBV7-2 and TRBJ2-7, with 10 bases that match TRBD1. The CDR3 runs 16 residues. Germline V gene data show CDR1 as SGHTA and CDR2 as FQGNSA. V lost 1 base and J lost 0; bases outside the gene matches: 3. The CDR3 spells CASSLVWDRGSYEQYF. The CDR3 nucleotides are TGTGCCAGCAGCTTAGTATGGGACAGGGGCTCCTACGAGCAGTACTTC.

This chain links TRBV7-9 with TRBJ1-2, with 8 bases identical to TRBD1. Trimming took 5 bases from V and 6 from J; bases not matched to a gene: 8. This CDR3 region has 14 residues. CDR1 is SEHNR, CDR2 FQNEAQ, per germline (reference sequence). The CDR3 sequence is CASSLGTGLDGYTF. CDR3 in DNA: TGTGCCAGCAGCCTAGGGACAGGCCTAGATGGCTACACCTTC.

The chain links TRBV27 to TRBJ2-3; 9 bases match TRBD2. This CDR3 is 16 amino acids long. Germline V lookup: CDR1 MNHEY, CDR2 SMNVEV (reference sequence). V was pared by 3 bases and J by 2 bases, with 6 bases of the junction left unmatched. This chain's CDR3 is CASSLVAGDSTDTQYF. In nucleotides, the CDR3 is TGTGCCAGCAGTTTGGTAGCGGGGGATTCCACAGATACGCAGTATTTT.

This clone showed up just a few times. The V call is TRBV4-1, the J call TRBJ2-3; the match to TRBD2 covers 14 bases. J was trimmed by 0 bases and V by 0 bases; bases with no gene match: 2. The CDR3 loop spans 18 amino acids. From germline, CDR1 is MGHRA and CDR2 YSYEKL. The CDR3 protein is CASSQEGTSGGSTDTQYF. DNA of the CDR3: TGCGCCAGCAGCCAAGAAGGGACTAGCGGGGGTAGCACAGATACGCAGTATTTT.

The chain carries TRBV30 and TRBJ2-1; D may correspond to TRBD1 or TRBD2 (5 bases each). This CDR3 spans 11 amino acids. Trimming took off 8 bases at V and 10 bases at J, with 15 bases between the two ends. Looked up from germline, CDR1 is GTSNPN and CDR2 is SVGIG (reference sequence). CDR3 amino acids: CARAVRDEQFF. The CDR3 region has the DNA TGTGCCCGGGCGGTAAGGGACGAGCAGTTCTTC.

This clone has just one count. J is TRBJ2-3 and V is TRBV18, with D hard to call. Germline V gives CDR1 KGHSH, CDR2 LQKENI. The CDR3 sequence is 15 residues long. Trimming removed 3 bases at V and 0 bases at J, with 10 bases between. In DNA form, the CDR3 reads TGTGCCAGCTCACCTATAAAGACTAGCACAGATACGCAGTATTTT. Encoded protein: CASSPIKTSTDTQYF.

The chain uses TRBV5-1 and TRBJ2-1; TRBD1 or TRBD2 may be the D gene (5 bases each). Germline CDR1 SGHRS, CDR2 YFSETQ. Trimming stripped 0 bases from V and 3 bases from J, with 16 bases between. The CDR3 sequence is 17 residues long. The CDR3 sequence: CASSLASGTLDYNEQFF. The CDR3, as DNA: TGCGCCAGCAGCTTGGCGTCGGGGACCTTAGACTACAATGAGCAGTTCTTC.

The V and J genes are TRBV18 and TRBJ1-4, with D maybe TRBD1 (5 bases). Trimming pared 3 bases from V and 7 bases from J, leaving 12 bases between. The length of the CDR3 is 14 residues. Germline loops: CDR1 KGHSH, CDR2 LQKENI. The CDR3 loop reads CASSPPSGAEKLFF. CDR3 bases: TGTGCCAGCTCACCCCCATCCGGGGCTGAAAAACTGTTTTTT. Based on the CDR3 plus reference TRBV18 and TRBJ1-4, the full variable domain is NAGVMQNPRHLVRRRGQEARLRCSPMKGHSHVYWYRQLPEEGLKFMVYLQKENIIDESGMPKERFSAEFPKEGPSILRIQQVVRGDSAAYFCASSPPSGAEKLFFGSGTQLSVL.

The chain joins TRBV30 to TRBJ2-1, with 9 bases identical to TRBD1. Germline V CDR1 and CDR2: GTSNPN, SVGIG (reference sequence). The V gene end was trimmed by 1 base and the J gene end by 0 bases; junction bases not matched to a gene: 7. The CDR3 sequence is 17 residues long. CDR3 amino acids: CAWSGTADRGSYNEQFF. As DNA, the CDR3 is TGTGCCTGGAGTGGGACCGCGGACAGGGGCTCCTACAATGAGCAGTTCTTC.

The chain has TRBV6-6 and TRBJ1-5, with D unclear. The CDR3 loop spans 15 amino acids. CDR1 is MNHNY and CDR2 is SVGAGI in the germline V gene (reference sequence). The V and J ends lost 6 bases and 0 bases respectively, with 12 bases between them. The CDR3 sequence is CASRLAVLSNQPQHF. In nucleotides, the CDR3 is TGTGCCAGCAGATTAGCGGTACTTAGCAATCAGCCCCAGCATTTT.